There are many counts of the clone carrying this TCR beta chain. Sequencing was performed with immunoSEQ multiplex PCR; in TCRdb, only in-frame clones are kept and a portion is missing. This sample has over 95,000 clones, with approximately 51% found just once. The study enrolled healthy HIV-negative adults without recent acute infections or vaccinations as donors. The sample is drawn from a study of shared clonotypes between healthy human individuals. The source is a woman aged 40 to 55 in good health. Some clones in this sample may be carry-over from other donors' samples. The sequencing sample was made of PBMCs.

CDR3 nucleotides: TGCGCCAGCAGCCAAGGACGGCTAAACTATGGCTACACCTTC. This codes for CASSQGRLNYGYTF. The gene calls are TRBV4-3 and TRBJ1-2; no clear D. The CDR3 runs to 14 residues. Trimming stripped 1 base from V and 2 bases from J, with 8 bases between. Germline CDR1 is LGHNA and CDR2 is YSLEER.